These 12 T cell receptor beta chains came from one sample sequenced in a study of T-cell reconstitution after alpha-beta-depleted transplantation in children. Preparing the TCRbeta library involved the use of unique molecular identifiers. TCRdb processed the PCR reads anew with MiXCR; each CDR3 protein has one entry. The sample includes about 370,000 distinct CDR3 sequences, 20% of them seen just once. Sequencing used PBMCs from the stem cell graft donor, obtained from the stem cell graft. The receptors were sampled from a human donor who donated a stem cell graft to a child with acute myeloid leukemia.

The rearrangement links TRBV20-1 to TRBJ2-6; no clear D. Germline V CDR1 and CDR2: DFQATT, SNEGSKA (reference sequence). This CDR3 spans 14 amino acids. V lost 0 bases and J 0 bases, leaving 3 bases between the germline ends. The CDR3 nucleotides read TGCAGTGCTAGAGACGACTCTGGGGCCAACGTCCTGACTTTC. Its translation is CSARDDSGANVLTF.

This rearrangement joins TRBV10-3 to TRBJ2-1; 9 nucleotides align to TRBD1. Unmatched junction bases numbered 13, after V lost 5 bases and J lost 5 bases. Germline-derived CDR1 and CDR2 are ENHRY and SYGVKD. The CDR3 consists of 17 residues. The DNA of the CDR3 is TGTGCCATCAGTCGCGAAGGTGGGACAGGGACGAACAATGAGCAGTTCTTC. It codes for CAISREGGTGTNNEQFF.

This clonotype was counted once. This chain uses TRBV5-1 with TRBJ2-3; TRBD1 or TRBD2 may be the D gene (5 bases each). From germline, CDR1 is SGHRS and CDR2 YFSETQ. This CDR3 has 12 residues. Trimming left V 7 bases short and J 1 base short, with 7 bases between. CDR3 DNA sequence: TGCGCCAGCCGGGACGGCACAGATACGCAGTATTTT. Its translation is CASRDGTDTQYF. Complete variable domain (other parts from reference TRBV5-1 and TRBJ2-3): KAGVTQTPRYLIKTRGQQVTLSCSPISGHRSVSWYQQTPGQGLQFLFEYFSETQRNKGNFPGRFSGRQFSNSRSEMNVSTLELGDSALYLCASRDGTDTQYFGPGTRLTVL.

This clonotype was found many times. V gene TRBV7-9 combines with J gene TRBJ2-3, with D tentatively TRBD1 or TRBD2 (5 bases each). The CDR3 is made up of 16 amino acids. Germline-derived CDR1 and CDR2 are SEHNR and FQNEAQ (reference sequence). The V end was cut by 3 bases, the J end by 0 bases, with 13 bases between. CDR3 sequence reads: CASSLGRGASTDTQYF. The CDR3 nucleotides read TGTGCCAGCAGCTTGGGACGCGGTGCCAGCACAGATACGCAGTATTTT.

This clonotype was detected only a few times. The V gene is TRBV7-2, the J gene TRBJ2-7, with D perhaps TRBD2 (5 bases). Germline CDR1 and CDR2: SGHTA and FQGNSA. Trimming cost V 4 bases and J 7 bases, with 14 bases left between them. The CDR3 is 13 residues long. DNA for the CDR3: TGTGCCAGCAGCTCGGACTGGACTGGTGAGCAGTACTTC. This encodes CASSSDWTGEQYF.

This rearrangement joins TRBV12-3 or TRBV12-4 to TRBJ2-6; unclear D gene. This CDR3 is built from 13 residues. The ends were cut back, 6 bases at V and 4 bases at J, with 7 bases in the middle. The CDR3 spells CASRRVGANVLTF. For the CDR3, the DNA is TGTGCCAGCAGGCGAGTGGGGGCCAACGTCCTGACTTTC.

This clonotype was counted only a few times. CDR3 residues: CASSSSSGGPYEQYF. The CDR3 region has the DNA TGTGCCAGCAGCTCCTCTAGCGGGGGTCCTTACGAGCAGTACTTC. This rearrangement joins TRBV7-2 to TRBJ2-7; 10 nucleotides align to TRBD2. Germline CDR1 reads SGHTA; CDR2 reads FQGNSA. The CDR3 sequence is 15 residues long. J gave up 4 bases and V 4 bases, and 7 bases lay outside the gene matches.

This clonotype occurred many times. The chain links TRBV7-2 to TRBJ2-7; D is unresolved. CDR3 length: 13 amino acids. V shed 3 bases and J shed 2 bases, with 8 bases lying between them. In germline, CDR1 is SGHTA, CDR2 FQGNSA. The CDR3 DNA sequence: TGTGCCAGCAGCTTTCGAGCCGCCTACGAGCAGTACTTC. It translates to CASSFRAAYEQYF.

Comment on this clonotype: Possible read error: a much larger clone is one base away. The CDR3 loop reads CSALARAIRHNGQFF. DNA of the CDR3: TGCAGTGCACTGGCACGGGCTATTCGCCACAATGGGCAGTTCTTC. The rearrangement joins TRBV20-1 to TRBJ2-1; D unclear. The CDR3 runs to 15 residues. Germline-derived CDR1 and CDR2 are DFQATT and SNEGSKA (reference sequence).

V is TRBV12-3 or TRBV12-4 and J is TRBJ2-1, with D maybe TRBD2 (5 bases). The V end lost 5 bases, the J end lost 2 bases, and 10 bases lay between the germline ends. The CDR3 loop spans 14 amino acids. The CDR3 DNA is TGTGCCAGCAGTCACGAGCGGCCCTACAATGAGCAGTTCTTC. Translated, it gives CASSHERPYNEQFF.

The chain combines TRBV30 with TRBJ2-1; the match to TRBD2 covers 7 bases. CDR3 length: 14 residues. After removal of 3 bases from V and 3 bases from J, the junction contained 5 bases not matched to a gene. CDR1 GTSNPN and CDR2 SVGIG come from the germline V gene (reference sequence). CDR3 protein: CAWRASGDYNEQFF. CDR3 DNA sequence: TGTGCCTGGAGGGCAAGCGGGGACTACAATGAGCAGTTCTTC.

This clonotype was recorded many times. This chain connects TRBV20-1 to TRBJ2-7; 10 bases are shared with TRBD2. There are 14 residues in the CDR3. Germline V gene lookup returns CDR1 DFQATT and CDR2 SNEGSKA (reference sequence). V was clipped by 7 bases and J by 7 bases; unmatched bases: 13. The CDR3 DNA reads as TGCAGTGTCAGACGTCTAGCGGGGGTCTTGGAGCAGTACTTC. This encodes CSVRRLAGVLEQYF.